This T cell receptor (beta chain) comes out of a study of Graves' ophthalmopathy and Graves' hyperthyroidism. This clonotype was seen more than once but under ten times. Beta-chain TCR CDR3 regions were amplified from RNA transcripts. RT-PCR was first run with HTBI primers, then multiplex PCR in a second round. Using its own MiXCR run on the multiplex PCR reads, TCRdb lists one record per CDR3 protein. The data show 360,000 or so distinct CDR3 sequences, 15% to 20% seen once. CDR3 length: 13 amino acids. CDR1 and CDR2 (germline): MGHDK, SYGVNS. V was clipped by 6 bases and J by 9 bases; unmatched bases: 9.

The chain combines TRBV25-1 with TRBJ2-7; 9 bases align to TRBD1. The sequencing sample was made of peripheral blood. The receptor's source is a woman between 18 and 29 years old with Graves' ophthalmopathy. CDR3 nucleotide sequence: TGTGCCAGCAGCAGCCCGGGACAGGGTGGGCAGTACTTC. Protein: CASSSPGQGGQYF.